The next 19 T cell receptor beta chains were all read from a single sample in a study of blood T cells in healthy people across ages (dated by TCRdb to 2013 to 2016). The receptor library was made with 5' RACE. For sequencing, an Illumina HiSeq 2500 was employed. A second about 7 to 12 cycle PCR used a sample-barcoded 5' primer and a J-beta primer mix. The public reads were run again by TCRdb, first through fastp at Q25 and then through MiXCR, and only productive beta chains were kept. CDR3 protein duplicates are merged, each entry listing the most common genes and DNA. The sample records around 1,500,000 distinct CDR3 sequences, roughly 30% of which are singletons. The ten largest make up roughly 8% of the sample. The material sequenced was blood. All receptors derive from a woman aged 25-40 years in good health.

This clonotype was picked up many times. The chain links TRBV12-3 or TRBV12-4 to TRBJ2-5, with a possible D match to TRBD2 (5 bases). The CDR3 spans 14 residues. Trimming cost V 3 bases and J 7 bases, with 15 bases left between them. The CDR3 DNA follows: TGTGCCAGCAGTTTGGGAGAATTAGATGGGACCCAGTACTTC. Residues: CASSLGELDGTQYF.

In this sample, this clonotype turned up a few times. CDR3 residues: CSARLPGTLWGTDTQYF. The CDR3, as DNA: TGCAGTGCTAGACTCCCCGGGACTCTCTGGGGCACAGATACGCAGTATTTT. The chain employs TRBV20-1 and TRBJ2-3, with D maybe TRBD2 (6 bases). The length of the CDR3 is 17 residues. Trimming removed 2 bases at V and 1 base at J, with 19 bases between. The germline CDR1 and CDR2 sequences are DFQATT and SNEGSKA (reference sequence).

The J gene is TRBJ2-3, the V gene TRBV18; D unclear. The germline V gene encodes CDR1 KGHSH and CDR2 LQKENI. Trimming took off 3 bases at V and 0 bases at J, with 19 bases between the two ends. This CDR3 is 18 amino acids long. For the CDR3, the DNA is TGTGCCAGCTCACCCAGGTATAAGACGGGCACTAGCACAGATACGCAGTATTTT. This translates into CASSPRYKTGTSTDTQYF.

This chain links TRBV6-4 with TRBJ2-3; 7 positions match TRBD1. The CDR3 spans 14 residues. Germline V gives CDR1 MRHNA, CDR2 SNTAGT. Trimming removed 2 bases from V and 2 bases from J; junction bases left unmatched: 1. CDR3 DNA sequence: TGTGCCAGCAGTGACGGGACAGCCACAGATACGCAGTATTTT. This sequence encodes CASSDGTATDTQYF.

This clonotype was observed many times. The V gene is TRBV12-3 or TRBV12-4, the J gene TRBJ1-1; D not certain. V lost 3 bases and J lost 6, with 11 bases in between. The CDR3 sequence is 13 residues long. CDR3 in amino acids: CASSLRDRAEAFF. The DNA for the CDR3 is TGTGCCAGCAGTTTGCGTGACCGGGCTGAAGCTTTCTTT.

This clonotype is a singleton in its sample. A much larger clone sits a single nucleotide away, making a read error possible. The CDR3 DNA follows: TGCAGTGCTGCAACCGGGACTAGCAGGGACGAGCAGTTCTTC. Protein product: CSAATGTSRDEQFF. The chain combines TRBV20-1 with TRBJ2-1; 9 positions match TRBD2. This CDR3 region has 14 residues. Germline V gives CDR1 DFQATT, CDR2 SNEGSKA (reference sequence). Trimming at V came to 5 bases and at J to 10 bases, leaving 12 bases not matched to a gene.

The sample holds a few counts of this clonotype. The J gene is TRBJ2-7, the V gene TRBV11-2; D not resolved. CDR1 and CDR2 from the germline V gene are SGHAT and FQNNGV. V dropped 5 bases and J dropped 5 bases, with 10 bases sitting between them. The CDR3 spans 12 residues. CDR3 amino acids: CASSLESHEQYF. The DNA of the CDR3 is TGTGCCAGCAGCCTGGAAAGCCACGAGCAGTACTTC.

This clonotype was recorded many times. The rearrangement uses TRBV5-1 and TRBJ2-7, with 11 positions matching TRBD2. V lost 0 bases, J lost 4 bases, and 6 bases stayed unmatched. This CDR3 comprises 16 residues. CDR1 is SGHRS and CDR2 is YFSETQ in the germline V gene. DNA for the CDR3: TGCGCCAGCAGCTTGGGTAGCGGGGGGGCCTTTTACGAGCAGTACTTC. It codes for CASSLGSGGAFYEQYF.

The V gene is TRBV18, the J gene TRBJ2-7; 8 bases align to TRBD1. The J segment lost 2 bases and the V segment lost 4 bases, leaving 7 bases of the junction unmatched. Germline V gene lookup returns CDR1 KGHSH and CDR2 LQKENI. CDR3 length: 15 residues. The CDR3 is CASSQQGATPYEQYF. CDR3 in DNA: TGTGCCAGCTCACAGCAGGGGGCGACCCCCTACGAGCAGTACTTC.

The rearrangement uses TRBV6-2 or TRBV6-3 and TRBJ2-1; D possibly corresponds to TRBD2 (6 bases). V was cut by 4 bases and J by 0 bases, with 10 bases left in between. Looked up from germline, CDR1 is MNHEY and CDR2 is SVGEGT. The CDR3 has 15 residues. The CDR3 DNA reads as TGTGCCAGCAGTTCCACTAGCTTCTCCTACAATGAGCAGTTCTTC. Translated, it gives CASSSTSFSYNEQFF.

Concerning this clonotype itself: A much larger clone lies a single base off, so this may be a read error. The V and J genes are TRBV29-1 and TRBJ2-1, with 10 bases aligning to TRBD1. Trimming took 5 bases from V and 10 from J; bases not matched to a gene: 11. This CDR3 is 14 amino acids long. CDR1 is SQVTM, CDR2 ANQGSEA, per germline. The CDR3 sequence is CSVPGQGGSYEQFF. The CDR3 DNA sequence: TGCAGCGTTCCCGGACAGGGGGGATCCTACGAGCAGTTCTTC.

The chain recombines TRBV7-9 with TRBJ2-3; 10 bases are a match to TRBD2. The CDR3 consists of 15 residues. CDR1 and CDR2 from the germline V gene are SEHNR and FQNEAQ (reference sequence). Losses at the gene ends were 6 bases for V and 4 bases for J; bases not matched to a gene: 7. CDR3 DNA: TGTGCCAGCAGTTCCAGCGGGAGGGGGGCAGATACGCAGTATTTT. Its protein product is CASSSSGRGADTQYF.

Notes on this clonotype: At one end, the junction sequence differs from germline, possibly due to a read error. This chain joins TRBV6-5 and TRBJ2-3; 8 bases fit TRBD1. Germline CDR1 and CDR2: MNHEY and SVGAGI. The CDR3 covers 13 residues. For the CDR3, the DNA is TGTGCCAGTGGGGGACAGGAAGCAGATACGGAGTATTTT. Protein product: CASGGQEADTEYF.

This clonotype was seen more than once but under ten times. The chain carries TRBV6-6 and TRBJ1-5, with D uncertain. The CDR3 runs to 14 residues. The germline V gene encodes CDR1 MNHNY and CDR2 SVGAGI (reference sequence). The V gene lost 6 bases and the J gene lost 4 bases, with 13 bases spanning the gap. CDR3 coding DNA: TGTGCCAGCAGGCACGTGAGGGAAAATCAGCCCCAGCATTTT. Translated, it gives CASRHVRENQPQHF.

The V call is TRBV5-1, the J call TRBJ2-1; D might be TRBD2 (5 bases). Trimming removed 0 bases from V and 10 bases from J, with 8 bases in between. This CDR3 contains 12 residues. Germline V CDR1 and CDR2: SGHRS, YFSETQ. In DNA, the CDR3 is TGCGCCAGCAGCTTGGACGGGGAAGAGCAGTTCTTC. Its translation is CASSLDGEEQFF.

V is TRBV12-3 or TRBV12-4 and J is TRBJ2-4, with 8 bases matching TRBD2. Trimming removed 8 bases from V and 13 bases from J; junction bases left unmatched: 16. The CDR3 is 14 residues long. The DNA for the CDR3 is TGTGCCAGCCGTCGGTTGAGCGGGGGCAATGAGCAGTACTTC. Translation: CASRRLSGGNEQYF.

V is TRBV20-1 and J is TRBJ1-5, with a weak D call TRBD1 (6 bases). Germline CDR1 is DFQATT and CDR2 is SNEGSKA (reference sequence). The length of the CDR3 is 15 residues. Trimming took off 6 bases at V and 2 bases at J, with 17 bases between the two ends. The CDR3 sequence is CSASPPGAGNQPQHF. In DNA form, the CDR3 reads TGCAGTGCCAGCCCCCCAGGGGCGGGCAATCAGCCCCAGCATTTT.

This clonotype was found a few times. The junction does not match germline at one end; this may be a read error. The chain recombines TRBV10-2 with TRBJ2-7, with D unclear. The CDR3 length is 13 residues. Germline V gene lookup returns CDR1 WSHSY and CDR2 SAAADI. CDR3 nucleotide sequence: TGCGCCACCGCGCCGGCGCTCTCCTACAAGCAGTACTTC. It specifies CATAPALSYKQYF.

In this sample, this clonotype turned up a few times. The gene calls are TRBV25-1 and TRBJ2-3, with 9 nucleotides matching TRBD1. V lost 4 bases and J lost 4; bases outside the gene matches: 6. Germline loops: CDR1 MGHDK, CDR2 SYGVNS. The CDR3 sequence is 15 residues long. DNA for the CDR3: TGTGCCAGCAGTGGCCGGGACAGGGAGCCAGATACGCAGTATTTT. Translating gives CASSGRDREPDTQYF.